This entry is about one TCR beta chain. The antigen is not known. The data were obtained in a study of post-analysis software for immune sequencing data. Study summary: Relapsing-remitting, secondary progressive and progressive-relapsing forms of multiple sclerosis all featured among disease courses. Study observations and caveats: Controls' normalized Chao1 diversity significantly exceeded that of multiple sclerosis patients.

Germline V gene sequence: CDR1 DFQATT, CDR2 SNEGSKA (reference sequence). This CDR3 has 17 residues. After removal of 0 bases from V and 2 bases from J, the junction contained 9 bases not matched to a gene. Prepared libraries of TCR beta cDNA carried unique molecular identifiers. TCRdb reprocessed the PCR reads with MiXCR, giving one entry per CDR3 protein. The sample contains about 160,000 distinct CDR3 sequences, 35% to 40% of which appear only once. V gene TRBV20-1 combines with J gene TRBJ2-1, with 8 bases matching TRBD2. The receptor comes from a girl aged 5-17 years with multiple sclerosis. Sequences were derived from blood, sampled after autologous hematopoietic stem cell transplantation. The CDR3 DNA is TGCAGTGCTAGAGACGGACTAGCTCCACAAACCTACAATGAGCAGTTCTTC. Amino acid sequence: CSARDGLAPQTYNEQFF.